A selection of T cell receptor beta chains follows, all from one sample in a study of blood T cell repertoires in COVID-19. Sequenced by immunoSEQ multiplex PCR; TCRdb stores in-frame clones only, minus some. The sample has fewer than 200,000 clones, about three quarters seen once. What was sequenced was peripheral blood. Receptors originate from a man aged 65 to 85 with acute or convalescent COVID-19. Each CDR3 is given with its conserved first and last residue. Fields, in order: CDR3 DNA, CDR3 protein, V gene, clone size, D gene, J gene. A D gene is named only where the DNA matches it firmly. The size of a clone is reported for some rows only, either as once, few or many, or as a class for expanded clones.

TGTGCCAGCAGTGAGGACAGGTCGAGCTCCTACGAGCAGTACTTC,CASSEDRSSSYEQYF,TRBV2,NA,TRBD1,TRBJ2-7
TGCGCCAGCAGCCTGACAGGGGGAGTTAATGAGCAGTTCTTC,CASSLTGGVNEQFF,TRBV5-1,few,TRBD1,TRBJ2-1
TGTGCCAGCAGTGCCCTCTCCCGGGGTGTCACTGGGGCCAACGTCCTGACTTTC,CASSALSRGVTGANVLTF,TRBV6-1,NA,NA,TRBJ2-6
TGCAGTGCTAGTATAGCGGGGGATAGCACAGATACGCAGTATTTT,CSASIAGDSTDTQYF,TRBV20-1,once,TRBD2,TRBJ2-3
TGCGCCAGCAGCCCCGGCGGGGGAGCAGTCTACGAGCAGTACTTC,CASSPGGGAVYEQYF,TRBV5-1,NA,TRBD2,TRBJ2-7
TGTGCCAGCAATCCGGGACAGGGAAACTATGGCTACACCTTC,CASNPGQGNYGYTF,TRBV6-5,NA,TRBD1,TRBJ1-2
TGTGCCAGCAGTAAGGGACAGGGCCATTATGGCTACACCTTC,CASSKGQGHYGYTF,TRBV25-1,NA,TRBD1,TRBJ1-2
TGTGCCAGCAGTTTCAGCGGCCCCAGCTCCTACAATGAGCAGTTCTTC,CASSFSGPSSYNEQFF,TRBV28,once,NA,TRBJ2-1
TGCGCCAGCAGCTTGGTTCCTAGGCAGGGGAATGAAAAACTGTTTTTT,CASSLVPRQGNEKLFF,TRBV5-1,NA,NA,TRBJ1-4
TGTGCCACCAGCAGAGAGACAGTTGAAAAACTGTTTTTT,CATSRETVEKLFF,TRBV15,few,NA,TRBJ1-4
TGTGCCAGCAGTGAATCTAGCTCTGGAAACACCATATATTTT,CASSESSSGNTIYF,TRBV25-1,NA,NA,TRBJ1-3
TGTGCCAGCAGCGTAGGGACAGGGGTCCCACAAGAGACCCAGTACTTC,CASSVGTGVPQETQYF,TRBV9,NA,TRBD1,TRBJ2-5
TGTGCCAGCAGCGGGAGGGCCGAACCGCAGTTCTTC,CASSGRAEPQFF,TRBV9,once,NA,TRBJ2-1
TGTGCCAGCATGGGCAGTTCCACAGATACGCAGTATTTT,CASMGSSTDTQYF,TRBV11-3,NA,NA,TRBJ2-3
TGTGCCAGCAGCAAACGGGGCCAAGAGACCCAGTACTTC,CASSKRGQETQYF,TRBV5-8,NA,NA,TRBJ2-5
TGTGCCAGCAGCTTGAGTACGTATACTTACAATGAGCAGTTCTTC,CASSLSTYTYNEQFF,TRBV5-4,NA,NA,TRBJ2-1
TGTGCCAGCAGCGCCGGGACAGGGCGGCTGTACTTC,CASSAGTGRLYF,TRBV9,NA,TRBD1,TRBJ2-7
TGCGCCAGCAGCAGATCAGCGGGGGCGGGCGAGCAGTACTTC,CASSRSAGAGEQYF,TRBV5-1,NA,TRBD2,TRBJ2-7
TGTGCCAGTAGTTCCCACAGGGGCTCAGAAGCTTTCTTT,CASSSHRGSEAFF,TRBV19,once,TRBD1,TRBJ1-1
TGTGCCAGCTCAAACAGGGTACCAAGGGGTGAAAAACTGTTTTTT,CASSNRVPRGEKLFF,TRBV18,NA,NA,TRBJ1-4
TGCGCCAGCAGCCAAGGGACTAGCGGAACGCTCTGGGACAATGAGCAGTTCTTC,CASSQGTSGTLWDNEQFF,TRBV4-3,few,TRBD2,TRBJ2-1
TGTGCCAGCAGCTACCGCGGCGCGGGGCCTGGAGAGCAGTACTTC,CASSYRGAGPGEQYF,TRBV11-3,NA,NA,TRBJ2-7
TGTGCCAGCAGCCCCCCCCCAGGGGCGGCCGGGGAGCTGTTTTTT,CASSPPPGAAGELFF,TRBV6-5,once,NA,TRBJ2-2
TGTGCCAGCAGCCTGAGTACGGTGAACACCGGGGAGCTGTTTTTT,CASSLSTVNTGELFF,TRBV7-8,NA,NA,TRBJ2-2
TGCGCCAGCAGCTCAGGACTTGACAGGGGCTACAATGAGCAGTTCTTC,CASSSGLDRGYNEQFF,TRBV5-1,NA,TRBD1,TRBJ2-1
TGTGCCAGCAGCTTGCCACAGAGCACAGATACGCAGTATTTT,CASSLPQSTDTQYF,TRBV7-9,NA,NA,TRBJ2-3
TGTGCCATCAGTGGACTAGCGGGGGACAATGAGCAGTTCTTC,CAISGLAGDNEQFF,TRBV10-3,NA,TRBD2,TRBJ2-1
TGTGCCAGCTCCCAAACGGCGGGACAAGAGACCCAGTACTTC,CASSQTAGQETQYF,TRBV7-2,few,NA,TRBJ2-5
TGTGCCAGTAGCGAGACCAGGGGCGGTCAGCCCCAGCATTTT,CASSETRGGQPQHF,TRBV19,NA,NA,TRBJ1-5
TGTGCCAGCAGCGCCATGGGAGCGGGAATCACCGGGGAGCTGTTTTTT,CASSAMGAGITGELFF,TRBV7-2,NA,TRBD2,TRBJ2-2
TGTGCCTGGAGTGTCCCGTCTGGGGCCAACGTCCTGACTTTC,CAWSVPSGANVLTF,TRBV30,NA,NA,TRBJ2-6
TGTGCCAGCAGTCTCGGGAGGGACGAGCAGTACTTC,CASSLGRDEQYF,TRBV28,NA,TRBD2,TRBJ2-7
TGTGCTAGTGGTGGGGGACAGCGCAATCAGCCCCAGCATTTT,CASGGGQRNQPQHF,TRBV12-5,NA,TRBD1,TRBJ1-5
TGTGCCAGCAGATCTCCGGGACAGGGCGAAGATACGCAGTATTTT,CASRSPGQGEDTQYF,TRBV11-2,NA,TRBD1,TRBJ2-3
TGTGCCAGCAGTTCGGATTACCGGGACAGGGGGCGCTACGAGCAGTACTTC,CASSSDYRDRGRYEQYF,TRBV28,NA,TRBD1,TRBJ2-7
TGTGCTAGTGGTAGGGACAGAGGTACAGATACGCAGTATTTT,CASGRDRGTDTQYF,TRBV12-5,few,TRBD1,TRBJ2-3
TGTGCCAGCAGCTTAGCTCGGGGGGGCCTGGACGAGCAGTACTTC,CASSLARGGLDEQYF,TRBV11-2,NA,TRBD2,TRBJ2-7
TGTGCCAGTAGGAGGGACAGGGGCTACGAGCAGTACTTC,CASRRDRGYEQYF,TRBV19,NA,TRBD1,TRBJ2-7
TGTGCCAGCAGCCAAGATACAACTACCAGGGCGAACGAGCAGTACTTC,CASSQDTTTRANEQYF,TRBV14,NA,NA,TRBJ2-7
TGTGCCAGCTCGCCTAACAGGGAACGCGGTGAGCAGTTCTTC,CASSPNRERGEQFF,TRBV18,NA,NA,TRBJ2-1
TGTGCCAGCAGTCCGGACAGGTTGAGCTCCTACAATGAGCAGTTCTTC,CASSPDRLSSYNEQFF,TRBV27,NA,TRBD1,TRBJ2-1
TGTGCCACCAGCAGAGATAGGACTGATAGTGGGGAGCTGTTTTTT,CATSRDRTDSGELFF,TRBV15,NA,NA,TRBJ2-2
TGTGCCAGCAGTCTCCCAGGGGGAGCGCCGGTAGGGTTCATGGCAGATACGCAGTATTTT,CASSLPGGAPVGFMADTQYF,TRBV6-6,once,TRBD1,TRBJ2-3
TGTGCCAGCAGCTTAGCCCTCCAACTTAGCGACTCCTACAATGAGCAGTTCTTC,CASSLALQLSDSYNEQFF,TRBV7-9,NA,NA,TRBJ2-1